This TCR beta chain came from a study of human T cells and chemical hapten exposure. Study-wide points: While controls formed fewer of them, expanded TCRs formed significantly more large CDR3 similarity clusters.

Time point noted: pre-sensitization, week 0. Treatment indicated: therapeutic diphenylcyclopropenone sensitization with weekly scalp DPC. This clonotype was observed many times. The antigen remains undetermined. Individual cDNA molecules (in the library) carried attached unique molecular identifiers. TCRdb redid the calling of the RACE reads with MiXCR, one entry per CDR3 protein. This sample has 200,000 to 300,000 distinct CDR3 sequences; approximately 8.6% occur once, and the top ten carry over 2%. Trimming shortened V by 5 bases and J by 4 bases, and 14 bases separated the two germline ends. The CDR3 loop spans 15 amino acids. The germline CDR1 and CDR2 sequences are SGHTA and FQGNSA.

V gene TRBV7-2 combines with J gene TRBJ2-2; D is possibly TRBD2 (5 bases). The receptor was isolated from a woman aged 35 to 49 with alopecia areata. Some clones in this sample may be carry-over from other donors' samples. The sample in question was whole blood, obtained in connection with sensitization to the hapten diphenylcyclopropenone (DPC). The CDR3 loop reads CASSLSGSFTGELFF. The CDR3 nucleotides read TGTGCCAGCAGCCTTTCGGGGAGTTTCACCGGGGAGCTGTTTTTT. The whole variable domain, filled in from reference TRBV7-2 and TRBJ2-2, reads GAGVSQSPSNKVTEKGKDVELRCDPISGHTALYWYRQSLGQGLEFLIYFQGNSAPDKSGLPSDRFSAERTGGSVSTLTIQRTQQEDSAVYLCASSLSGSFTGELFFGEGSRLTVL.